The table lists the clone carrying this TCR beta chain with a few counts. What it binds is unknown. The data were taken from a study of blood T cells in healthy people across ages. Study-wide findings and caveats: Roughly linearly, TCR beta diversity per million T cells fell as age increased.

From germline, CDR1 is GTSNPN and CDR2 SVGIG (reference sequence). V lost 2 bases and J lost 8, with 15 bases in between. The CDR3 totals 13 residues. Sample-barcoded 5' priming and a J-beta primer mix drove a second PCR of roughly 6 to 12 cycles. Each cDNA molecule received a tag from a template-switch adaptor that had 12 random nucleotides. TCRdb used MiXCR to reprocess the 5' RACE reads, holding one entry per CDR3 protein. The data show 1.5 million to 2 million distinct CDR3 sequences, approximately 28% seen once. Input material: blood. The origin of this receptor is a woman in her twenties or thirties in good health. The V gene is TRBV30, the J gene TRBJ1-2, with D possibly TRBD1 on 5 matching bases. CDR3 sequence: CAWSQRGEGGYTF. The CDR3 DNA reads as TGTGCCTGGAGTCAGAGAGGGGAGGGGGGCTACACCTTC.